What follows describes a single T cell receptor beta chain. Only in-frame clones appear in the TCRdb table, and some are missing; sequencing was by immunoSEQ multiplex PCR. Here the sample spans about 100,000 clones, around 93% being singletons. The germline CDR1 and CDR2 sequences are SGHNT and YENEEA. This CDR3 has 11 residues. Trimming took 5 bases from V and 6 from J, leaving 6 bases between them. These data are taken from a study of T cell changes during pregnancy in multiple sclerosis. The genes are TRBV11-3 and TRBJ2-3; D not resolved. Specimen: peripheral blood, collected after pregnancy. The receptor comes from a female donor with multiple sclerosis, enrolled in a pregnancy study. The CDR3 is CASSVSDTQYF. The CDR3 DNA reads as TGTGCCAGCAGCGTCTCCGATACGCAGTATTTT.